This note documents a single T cell receptor beta chain sequence. Antigen unknown. This entry belongs to a study of lymphopenia after photon versus proton radiotherapy. Repertoires were generated with immunoSEQ multiplex PCR, while TCRdb's copy carries only in-frame clones and drops some. The sample lists around 150,000 clones; more than 85% were seen once. Trimming removed 3 bases from V and 1 base from J, with 13 bases in between. The CDR3 totals 16 residues. Germline CDR1 and CDR2: MGHRA and YSYEKL. Study findings and constraints: Larger post-nadir TCR diversity loss correlated inversely with survival in deceased patients. After the lymphocyte nadir, photon-treated repertoires showed oligoclonal expansion, especially of CD8+ Temra cells. Under photons, naive T cells and diversity fell while effector/memory populations rose.

This clonotype originated in a man aged 45-65 years with gastric cancer. The rearrangement links TRBV4-1 to TRBJ1-5; the D gene is possibly TRBD1 (5 bases). This sample comprised peripheral blood, obtained from a patient treated with photon-based radiotherapy. For the CDR3, the DNA is TGCGCCAGCAGCCAGAAGCGGGACTGGAGCAATCAGCCCCAGCATTTT. It translates to CASSQKRDWSNQPQHF.